Below, 2 T cell receptor beta chains from the same sample are listed, as sequenced in a study of OX40 agonist ivuxolimab in advanced cancers. The library was produced with the immunoSEQ multiplex PCR assay. TCRdb retrieved this table from immuneACCESS and kept in-frame rearrangements only. Not all clones are present; in checked studies, unresolved V genes account for under half, and no reason is known for the remainder. A total of around 58,000 clones appear in this sample, more than 85% of them only once. Just over 1.4% of the sample lies in the top ten. Sample: CD4+ or CD8+ T cells sorted from blood, taken in a trial of the OX40 agonist ivuxolimab. Receptors originate from an adult with an advanced solid tumor such as melanoma, head and neck, liver or kidney cancer.

V gene TRBV5-1 combines with J gene TRBJ1-1, with D perhaps matching TRBD1 (6 bases). V was shortened by 3 bases and J by 6 bases, with 9 bases between the two germline ends. Looked up from germline, CDR1 is SGHRS and CDR2 is YFSETQ. The CDR3 covers 12 residues. Written as DNA, the CDR3 is TGCGCCAGCAGCTCTGGGGGCGCTGAAGCTTTCTTT. Translation: CASSSGGAEAFF. Supplemented by reference TRBV5-1 and TRBJ1-1, the full variable domain reads KAGVTQTPRYLIKTRGQQVTLSCSPISGHRSVSWYQQTPGQGLQFLFEYFSETQRNKGNFPGRFSGRQFSNSRSEMNVSTLELGDSALYLCASSSGGAEAFFGQGTRLTVV.

This clone was counted once. V is TRBV2 and J is TRBJ1-5, with 11 bases aligning to TRBD1. The CDR3 loop spans 17 amino acids. V was pared by 6 bases and J by 0 bases, with 7 bases of the junction left unmatched. Germline V lookup: CDR1 SNHLY, CDR2 FYNNEI. The DNA for the CDR3 is TGTGCCAGCAGAGGACAGGGGGCTGTCGCTAGCAATCAGCCCCAGCATTTT. This codes for CASRGQGAVASNQPQHF. The whole variable domain, filled in from reference TRBV2 and TRBJ1-5, reads EPEVTQTPSHQVTQMGQEVILRCVPISNHLYFYWYRQILGQKVEFLVSFYNNEISEKSEIFDDQFSVERPDGSNFTLKIRSTKLEDSAMYFCASRGQGAVASNQPQHFGDGTRLSIL.